Here is one T cell receptor beta chain with its context. The sample comes from a study of cytomegalovirus exposure and HLA in healthy donors. Use of 60 Vbeta and 13 Jbeta primers characterized the PCR. Assay: immunoSEQ multiplex PCR; the TCRdb copy retains only in-frame clones and omits some. The sample data list just over 150,000 clones. Between the trimmed V and J ends, which lost 2 bases and 5 bases, there was a span of 13 bases. The CDR3 sequence is 14 residues long. CDR1 is SGHRS and CDR2 is YFSETQ in the germline V gene. The sequencing input was PBMCs. The origin of this receptor is a woman aged 55-70 years in good health and CMV-seronegative. This rearrangement joins TRBV5-1 to TRBJ1-2, with D perhaps matching TRBD1 (5 bases). The CDR3, as DNA: TGCGCCAGCAGCTTCGGCGGGGCACGTTATGGCTACACCTTC. It is translated as CASSFGGARYGYTF.